This is a list of T cell receptor beta chains from one sample in a study of blood T cell repertoires in COVID-19. Using immunoSEQ multiplex PCR, the repertoire was profiled, and TCRdb retains in-frame clones only, with some absent. Among about 380,000 clones listed, almost 90% were seen once. Sequencing used peripheral blood. These receptors were obtained from a man between 18 and 35 years old with active or convalescent COVID-19. CDR3s include the opening cysteine and the closing phenylalanine or tryptophan. A D gene is named only where the DNA matches it firmly. Part of the rows lack a size; the others show once, few, many or a class for expanded clones.

>TRBJ2-3|17|TRBD2|.|TRBV7-9
TGTGCCAGCAGCCTCGAGCTACGCGGGGGGGTAACAGATACGCAGTATTTT
CASSLELRGGVTDTQYF
>TRBJ1-6|16|.|.|TRBV6-6
TGTGCCAGCAGGGATGAGTGGGGCCGTGATAATTCACCCCTCCACTTT
CASRDEWGRDNSPLHF
>TRBJ2-7|12|.|.|TRBV12-3/TRBV12-4
TGTGCCAGTAGACAGGGAGGAACAGAGCAGTACTTC
CASRQGGTEQYF
>TRBJ2-3|14|.|once|TRBV5-4
TGTGCCAGCAGCTTGGTGGGCTCACCGGCCACGCAGTATTTT
CASSLVGSPATQYF
>TRBJ1-2|15|.|.|TRBV28
TGTGCCAGCAGCTCGGGTCGGCCCTCTAACTATGGCTACACCTTC
CASSSGRPSNYGYTF
>TRBJ1-3|14|.|.|TRBV15
TGTGCCACCAGCAGAGCTTCTCCTGGAAACACCATATATTTT
CATSRASPGNTIYF
>TRBJ2-1|15|TRBD2|.|TRBV7-9
TGTGCCAGCAGCCAACGGACTAGCGGGAACAATGAGCAGTTCTTC
CASSQRTSGNNEQFF
>TRBJ1-2|13|.|.|TRBV29-1
TGCAGCGTCGAAATACAGGGCTCGCATGGCTACACCTTC
CSVEIQGSHGYTF
>TRBJ1-4|15|.|.|TRBV11-2
TGTGCCAGCAGCTTATACGTCGGGGGTTACGAAAAACTGTTTTTT
CASSLYVGGYEKLFF
>TRBJ2-7|12|TRBD2|.|TRBV11-2
TGTGCCAGCAGCTTAGCGGGGGGGGAGCAGTACTTC
CASSLAGGEQYF
>TRBJ2-7|13|.|.|TRBV7-8
TGTGCCAGCAGCTTTACAGGGAGTTACGAGCAGTACTTC
CASSFTGSYEQYF
>TRBJ1-1|14|.|few|TRBV3-1/TRBV3-2
TGTGCCAGCAGCCAAGAAAGTCGGGATCTGTCTCCTTTCTTT
CASSQESRDLSPFF
>TRBJ2-1|15|TRBD2|.|TRBV27
TGTGCCAGCAGTTTCCTAGCGGGATCCTACAATGAGCAGTTCTTC
CASSFLAGSYNEQFF
>TRBJ2-3|13|TRBD2|once|TRBV29-1
TGCAGCACACCGGGACTAGCGACAGATACGCAGTATTTT
CSTPGLATDTQYF
>TRBJ2-5|16|.|.|TRBV5-1
TGCGCCAGCAGCCCAGGGAGGACAAACATTCAAGAGACCCAGTACTTC
CASSPGRTNIQETQYF
>TRBJ2-7|17|TRBD2|.|TRBV7-2
TGTGCCAGCAGCTTAAGGCTAGCGGGCGGGGAGAGTTACGAGCAGTACTTC
CASSLRLAGGESYEQYF
>TRBJ1-2|14|.|.|TRBV6-5
TGTGCCAGCAGTTATCCGGACAGCCTCTATGGCTACACCTTC
CASSYPDSLYGYTF
>TRBJ1-2|14|.|once|TRBV7-3
TGTGCCAGCAGCTCCGGGGGGACTAACTATGGCTACACCTTC
CASSSGGTNYGYTF
>TRBJ1-2|14|TRBD1|.|TRBV28
TGTGCCAGCAGTTTTCTGATAGGGGGCTCTGGCTACACCTTC
CASSFLIGGSGYTF
>TRBJ2-5|15|.|.|TRBV21-1
TGTGCCAGCAGCGGTCTAGCGGACGCCCAAGAGACCCAGTACTTC
CASSGLADAQETQYF
>TRBJ2-3|16|.|.|TRBV7-6
TGTGCCAGCAGCCTCATCCCTTCGGGGTACACAGATACGCAGTATTTT
CASSLIPSGYTDTQYF
>TRBJ1-2|16|.|.|TRBV9
TGTGCCAGCAGCCCCCCCGACAGGAATCCTAACTATGGCTACACCTTC
CASSPPDRNPNYGYTF
>TRBJ2-2|12|.|.|TRBV11-3
TGTGCCAGCGCACAGAACACCGGGGAGCTGTTTTTT
CASAQNTGELFF
>TRBJ1-6|10|.|.|TRBV20-1
TGCAGTGCCGTTGTACAGGCCCTCCACTTT
CSAVVQALHF
>TRBJ1-3|15|.|.|TRBV6-5
TGTGCCAGCAGGCGAGGACTCTTCTCTGGAAACACCATATATTTT
CASRRGLFSGNTIYF
>TRBJ2-1|14|TRBD2|.|TRBV10-1
TGCGCCAGCAGCTATAGCGGGAGGGGCAGTGAGCAGTTCTTC
CASSYSGRGSEQFF
>TRBJ1-2|16|TRBD1|.|TRBV6-2/TRBV6-3
TGTGCCAGCAGTTCACAGGGGCGAGGAGCTAACTATGGCTACACCTTC
CASSSQGRGANYGYTF
>TRBJ1-6|17|TRBD1|few|TRBV7-9
TGTGCCAGCAGCACCTCAACCGGGACAGGGGGCCATTCACCCCTCCACTTT
CASSTSTGTGGHSPLHF
>TRBJ1-2|12|.|.|TRBV19
TGTGCCAGTATATTTGGGGCCTATGGCTACACCTTC
CASIFGAYGYTF
>TRBJ1-1|15|.|.|TRBV15
TGTGCCACCAGCAGGAGACGAGACGGGGGGCAGGTAGCTTTCTTT
CATSRRRDGGQVAFF
>TRBJ2-3|17|.|.|TRBV24-1
TGTGCCACCAGTGATACCCGGTGGACGGGGAGCACAGATACGCAGTATTTT
CATSDTRWTGSTDTQYF
>TRBJ1-5|13|TRBD1|.|TRBV6-2/TRBV6-3
TGTGCCAGCAGTACAGGGGAGATGCAGCCCCAGCATTTT
CASSTGEMQPQHF
>TRBJ2-7|15|.|.|TRBV28
TGTGCCAGCACCATCGACAGTCGGAGCTCCTACGAGCAGTACTTC
CASTIDSRSSYEQYF
>TRBJ2-1|14|TRBD2|once|TRBV27
TGTGCCAGCCGGTGGGCTAGCGGGAGCGATGAGCAGTTCTTC
CASRWASGSDEQFF
>TRBJ1-4|15|TRBD1|.|TRBV9
TGTGCCAGCAGCGTAGGACAGGGCTTTAATGAAAAACTGTTTTTT
CASSVGQGFNEKLFF
>TRBJ1-5|19|TRBD1|once|TRBV6-1
TGTGCCAGCAGTGCCACCCGGGACAGGGGGGATTATAGCAATCAGCCCCAGCATTTT
CASSATRDRGDYSNQPQHF
>TRBJ2-1|16|TRBD2|.|TRBV7-6
TGTGCCAGCGGCAGACTAGCGGGGGACCTCTACAATGAGCAGTTCTTC
CASGRLAGDLYNEQFF
>TRBJ2-1|15|.|once|TRBV4-2
TGTGCCAGCAGCCAAGATTTGGGGGGTGTCAATGAGCAGTTCTTC
CASSQDLGGVNEQFF
>TRBJ1-2|16|TRBD1|.|TRBV24-1
TGTGCCACCAGTGATGGGACAGGGGGGATTATCTATGGCTACACCTTC
CATSDGTGGIIYGYTF
>TRBJ1-2|15|.|.|TRBV19
TGTGCCAGTAGTATAAACTCGGGACACATTTATGGCTACACCTTC
CASSINSGHIYGYTF
>TRBJ1-1|15|TRBD1|.|TRBV28
TGTGCCAGCAGTTTTTCAGGGGGTATAAACACTGAAGCTTTCTTT
CASSFSGGINTEAFF
>TRBJ2-1|18|TRBD2|.|TRBV7-2
TGTGCCAGCAGCTTAGAGCTTAGCGGGAGCCCTTCCTACAATGAGCAGTTCTTC
CASSLELSGSPSYNEQFF
>TRBJ2-7|15|TRBD1|.|TRBV11-1
TGTGCCAGCAGCAAAGGGACAGGCGGGTCCAACGAGCAGTACTTC
CASSKGTGGSNEQYF
>TRBJ1-5|15|TRBD1|once|TRBV28
TGTGCCAGCAGTTTATTGGACAGGGGCAATCAGCCCCAGCATTTT
CASSLLDRGNQPQHF
>TRBJ2-1|14|TRBD1|.|TRBV2
TGTGCCAGCAGGGGACAGGAAGATGGCAATGAGCAGTTCTTC
CASRGQEDGNEQFF
>TRBJ2-7|15|.|.|TRBV18
TGTGCCAGCTCACCAGGGGGCCCAAGCTCCTACGAGCAGTACTTC
CASSPGGPSSYEQYF
>TRBJ2-7|15|TRBD1|.|TRBV11-2
TGTGCCAGCAGCTTCAACAGGGGGCCAGCCTACGAGCAGTACTTC
CASSFNRGPAYEQYF
>TRBJ2-1|17|TRBD2|once|TRBV12-5
TGTGCTAGTGGTTTGGCTAGCGGGGGTCACTCCTACAATGAGCAGTTCTTC
CASGLASGGHSYNEQFF
>TRBJ1-5|13|.|.|TRBV21-1
TGTGCCAGCAGCAAAAGGCCCCAGGAGCCCCAGCATTTT
CASSKRPQEPQHF
>TRBJ2-1|17|.|.|TRBV27
TGTGCCAGCAGTTTATATTTCTTGGGGGGCTCCTACAATGAGCAGTTCTTC
CASSLYFLGGSYNEQFF
>TRBJ2-3|15|TRBD2|.|TRBV18
TGTGCCAGCTCACGGGCTAGCGGGGTGACAGATACGCAGTATTTT
CASSRASGVTDTQYF
>TRBJ1-2|11|.|.|TRBV28
TGTGCCAGCACCGACAGTTATGGCTACACCTTC
CASTDSYGYTF